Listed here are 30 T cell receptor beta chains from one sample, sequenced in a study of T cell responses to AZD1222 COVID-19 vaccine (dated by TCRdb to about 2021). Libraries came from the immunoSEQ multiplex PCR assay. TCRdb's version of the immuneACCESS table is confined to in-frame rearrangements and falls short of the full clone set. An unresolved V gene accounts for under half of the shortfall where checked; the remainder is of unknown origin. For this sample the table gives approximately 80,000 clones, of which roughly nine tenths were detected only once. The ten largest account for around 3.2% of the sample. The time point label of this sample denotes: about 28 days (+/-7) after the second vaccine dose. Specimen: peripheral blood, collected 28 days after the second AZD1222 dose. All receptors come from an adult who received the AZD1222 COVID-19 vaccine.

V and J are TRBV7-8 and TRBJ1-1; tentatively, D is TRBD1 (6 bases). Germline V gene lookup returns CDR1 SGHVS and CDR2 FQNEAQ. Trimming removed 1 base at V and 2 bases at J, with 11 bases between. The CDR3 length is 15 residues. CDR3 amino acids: CASSLGQAINTEAFF. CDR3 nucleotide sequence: TGTGCCAGCAGCTTAGGACAGGCGATAAACACTGAAGCTTTCTTT.

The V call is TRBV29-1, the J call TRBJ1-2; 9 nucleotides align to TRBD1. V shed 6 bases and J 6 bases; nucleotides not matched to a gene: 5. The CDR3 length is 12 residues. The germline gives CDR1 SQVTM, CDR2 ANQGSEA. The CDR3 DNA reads TGCAGCGTATTGGACAGGGGCGATGGCTACACCTTC. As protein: CSVLDRGDGYTF. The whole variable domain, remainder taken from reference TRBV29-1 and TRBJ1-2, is SAVISQKPSRDICQRGTSLTIQCQVDSQVTMMFWYRQQPGQSLTLIATANQGSEATYESGFVIDKFPISRPNLTFSTLTVSNMSPEDSSIYLCSVLDRGDGYTFGSGTRLTVV.

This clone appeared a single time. As DNA, the CDR3 is TGTGCCAGCAGCTCCTTAGGGACTAGGGACGGACTGAACACCGGGGAGCTGTTTTTT. Its protein is CASSSLGTRDGLNTGELFF. The J gene is TRBJ2-2, the V gene TRBV7-3, with TRBD2 matching 8 bases. Germline CDR1 is SGHTA and CDR2 is FQGTGA. This CDR3 comprises 19 residues. J lost 1 base, V lost 4 bases, and 14 bases had no gene match. The full variable domain, completed using reference TRBV7-3 and TRBJ2-2, is GAGVSQTPSNKVTEKGKYVELRCDPISGHTALYWYRQSLGQGPEFLIYFQGTGAADDSGLPNDRFFAVRPEGSVSTLKIQRTERGDSAVYLCASSSLGTRDGLNTGELFFGEGSRLTVL.

CDR3: CASRTTGVYQETQYF. DNA for the CDR3: TGTGCCAGCAGGACAACAGGGGTTTACCAAGAGACCCAGTACTTC. The chain is built from TRBV5-6 and TRBJ2-5, with 7 positions matching TRBD1. The CDR3 contains 15 residues. Unmatched junction bases numbered 7, after V lost 5 bases and J lost 0 bases. In germline, CDR1 is SGHDT, CDR2 YYEEEE.

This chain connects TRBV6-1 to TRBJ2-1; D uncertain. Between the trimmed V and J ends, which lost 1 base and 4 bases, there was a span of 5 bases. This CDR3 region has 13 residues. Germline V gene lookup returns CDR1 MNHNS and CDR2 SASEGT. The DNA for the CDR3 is TGTGCCAGCAGTGAAGAAGCGTACAATGAGCAGTTCTTC. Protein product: CASSEEAYNEQFF.

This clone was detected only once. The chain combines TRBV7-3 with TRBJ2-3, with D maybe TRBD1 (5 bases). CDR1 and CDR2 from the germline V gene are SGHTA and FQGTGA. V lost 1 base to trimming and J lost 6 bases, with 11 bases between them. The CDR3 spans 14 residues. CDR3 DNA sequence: TGTGCCAGCAGCTTAAGTCTAAAGGGGGATACGCAGTATTTT. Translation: CASSLSLKGDTQYF.

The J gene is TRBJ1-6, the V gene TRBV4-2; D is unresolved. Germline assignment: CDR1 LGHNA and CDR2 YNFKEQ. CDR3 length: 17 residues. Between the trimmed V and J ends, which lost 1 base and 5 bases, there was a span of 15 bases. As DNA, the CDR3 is TGTGCCAGCAGCCAAGGGGCGACCCGTACACATAATTCACCCCTCCACTTT. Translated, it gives CASSQGATRTHNSPLHF.

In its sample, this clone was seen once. The CDR3 bases are TGTGCCAGCAGCTTAGATGCGGGGCTGCAGTTCTTC. It yields the protein CASSLDAGLQFF. The chain combines TRBV7-9 with TRBJ2-1; the D gene is possibly TRBD2 (6 bases). CDR3 size: 12 residues. Germline V lookup: CDR1 SEHNR, CDR2 FQNEAQ (reference sequence). The V gene lost 1 base and the J gene lost 12 bases, with 10 bases spanning the gap. The variable domain in full, completed from reference TRBV7-9 and TRBJ2-1, reads DTGVSQNPRHKITKRGQNVTFRCDPISEHNRLYWYRQTLGQGPEFLTYFQNEAQLEKSRLLSDRFSAERPKGSFSTLEIQRTEQGDSAMYLCASSLDAGLQFFGPGTRLTVL.

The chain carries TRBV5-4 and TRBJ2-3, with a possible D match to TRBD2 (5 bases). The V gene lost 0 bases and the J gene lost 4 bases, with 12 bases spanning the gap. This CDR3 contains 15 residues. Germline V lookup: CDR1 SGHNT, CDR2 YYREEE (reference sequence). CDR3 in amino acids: CASSLGPAEADTQYF. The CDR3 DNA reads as TGTGCCAGCAGCTTGGGACCGGCGGAGGCAGATACGCAGTATTTT.

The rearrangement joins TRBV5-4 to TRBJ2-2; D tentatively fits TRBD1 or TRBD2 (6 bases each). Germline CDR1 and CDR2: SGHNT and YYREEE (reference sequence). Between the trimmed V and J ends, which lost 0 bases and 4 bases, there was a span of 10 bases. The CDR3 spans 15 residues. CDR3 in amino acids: CASSLAGASTGELFF. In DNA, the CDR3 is TGTGCCAGCAGCTTGGCGGGGGCATCCACCGGGGAGCTGTTTTTT.

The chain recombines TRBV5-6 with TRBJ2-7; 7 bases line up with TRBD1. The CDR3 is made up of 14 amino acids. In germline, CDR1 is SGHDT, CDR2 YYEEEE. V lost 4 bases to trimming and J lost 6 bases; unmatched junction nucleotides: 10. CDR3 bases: TGTGCCAGCAGCCAATACAGGGGACGAAGCGAGCAGTACTTC. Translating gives CASSQYRGRSEQYF.

CDR3 sequence (DNA): TGTGCCAGTAGCCCGGACAGGGGGCCTTACAATGAGCAGTTCTTC. Amino acids: CASSPDRGPYNEQFF. This chain links TRBV19 with TRBJ2-1; 11 bases are a match to TRBD1. V lost 6 bases to trimming and J lost 4 bases; unmatched junction nucleotides: 5. The CDR3 length is 15 residues. The V gene's germline CDR1 is LNHDA and CDR2 SQIVND (reference sequence).

CDR3 sequence reads: CASSLEGGWSYEQYF. CDR3 sequence (DNA): TGTGCCAGCAGCTTAGAAGGGGGCTGGTCCTACGAGCAGTACTTC. The V gene is TRBV7-9, the J gene TRBJ2-7; 7 nucleotides line up with TRBD1. CDR1 is SEHNR and CDR2 is FQNEAQ in the germline V gene (reference sequence). The V gene end was trimmed by 1 base and the J gene end by 1 base; junction bases not matched to a gene: 4. The CDR3 sequence is 15 residues long.

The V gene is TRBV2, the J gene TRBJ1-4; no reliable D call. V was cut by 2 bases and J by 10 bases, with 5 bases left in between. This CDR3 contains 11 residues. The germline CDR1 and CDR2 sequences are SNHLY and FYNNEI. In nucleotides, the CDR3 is TGTGCCAGCAGTGAACGGGGAAAACTGTTTTTT. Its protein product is CASSERGKLFF.

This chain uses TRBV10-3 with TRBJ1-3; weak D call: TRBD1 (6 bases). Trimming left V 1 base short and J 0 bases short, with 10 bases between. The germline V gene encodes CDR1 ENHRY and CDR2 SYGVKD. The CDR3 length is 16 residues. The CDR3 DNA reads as TGTGCCATCAGTGAGTGGGGGCCCCTCTCTGGAAACACCATATATTTT. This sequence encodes CAISEWGPLSGNTIYF.

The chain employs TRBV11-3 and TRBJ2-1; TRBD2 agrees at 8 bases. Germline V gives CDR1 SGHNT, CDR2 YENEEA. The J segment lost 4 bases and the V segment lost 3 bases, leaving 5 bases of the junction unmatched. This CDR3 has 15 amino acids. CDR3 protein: CASSFFTSGYNEQFF. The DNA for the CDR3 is TGTGCCAGCAGCTTCTTCACTAGCGGTTACAATGAGCAGTTCTTC.

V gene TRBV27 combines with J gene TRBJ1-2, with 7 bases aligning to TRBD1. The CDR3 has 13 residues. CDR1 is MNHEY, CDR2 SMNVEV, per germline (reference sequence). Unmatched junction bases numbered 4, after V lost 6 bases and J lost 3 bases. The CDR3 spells CASRPDRDYGYTF. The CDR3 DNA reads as TGTGCCAGCAGACCTGACAGGGACTATGGCTACACCTTC.

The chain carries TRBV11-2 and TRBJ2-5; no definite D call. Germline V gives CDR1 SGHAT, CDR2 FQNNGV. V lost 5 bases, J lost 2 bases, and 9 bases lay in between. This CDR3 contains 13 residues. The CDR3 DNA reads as TGTGCCAGCAGCCTGCAAGTTCAAGAGACCCAGTACTTC. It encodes CASSLQVQETQYF.

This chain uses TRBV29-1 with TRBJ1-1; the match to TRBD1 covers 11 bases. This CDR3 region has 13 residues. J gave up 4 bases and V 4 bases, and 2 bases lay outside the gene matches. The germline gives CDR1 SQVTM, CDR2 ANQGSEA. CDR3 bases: TGCAGCGTTGGGACAGGGGGCGTCACTGAAGCTTTCTTT. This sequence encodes CSVGTGGVTEAFF.

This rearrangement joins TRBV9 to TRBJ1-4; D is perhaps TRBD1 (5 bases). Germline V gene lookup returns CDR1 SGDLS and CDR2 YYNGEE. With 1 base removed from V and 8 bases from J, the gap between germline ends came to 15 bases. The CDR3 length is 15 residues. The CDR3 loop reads CASSVLLGTGEKLFF. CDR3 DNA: TGTGCCAGCAGCGTACTCCTGGGGACTGGAGAAAAACTGTTTTTT.

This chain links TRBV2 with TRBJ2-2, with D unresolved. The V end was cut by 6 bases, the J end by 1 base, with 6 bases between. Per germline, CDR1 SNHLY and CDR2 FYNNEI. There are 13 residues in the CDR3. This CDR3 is CASRKENTGELFF. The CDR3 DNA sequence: TGTGCCAGCAGAAAGGAGAACACCGGGGAGCTGTTTTTT.

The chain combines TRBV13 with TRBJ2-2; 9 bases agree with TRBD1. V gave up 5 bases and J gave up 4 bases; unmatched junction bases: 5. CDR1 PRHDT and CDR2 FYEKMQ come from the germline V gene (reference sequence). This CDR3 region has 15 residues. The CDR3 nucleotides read TGTGCCAGCAGCCGACAGGGGGTGAGCACCGGGGAGCTGTTTTTT. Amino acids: CASSRQGVSTGELFF. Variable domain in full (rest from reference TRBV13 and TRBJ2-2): AAGVIQSPRHLIKEKRETATLKCYPIPRHDTVYWYQQGPGQDPQFLISFYEKMQSDKGSIPDRFSAQQFSDYHSELNMSSLELGDSALYFCASSRQGVSTGELFFGEGSRLTVL.

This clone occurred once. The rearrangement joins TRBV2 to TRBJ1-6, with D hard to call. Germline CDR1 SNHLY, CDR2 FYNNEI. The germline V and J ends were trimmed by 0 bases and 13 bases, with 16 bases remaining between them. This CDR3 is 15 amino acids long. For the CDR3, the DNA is TGTGCCAGCAGTGAAGCGCTTCCGCCCCTTACGCCCCTCCACTTT. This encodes CASSEALPPLTPLHF.

CDR3 coding DNA: TGCGCCAGCAGCACAGGGGGCCCTTACGAGCAGTACTTC. As protein: CASSTGGPYEQYF. The rearrangement links TRBV5-1 to TRBJ2-7, with TRBD1 identical over 9 bases. Per germline, CDR1 SGHRS and CDR2 YFSETQ. V was clipped by 4 bases and J by 4 bases; unmatched bases: 3. The CDR3 consists of 13 residues.

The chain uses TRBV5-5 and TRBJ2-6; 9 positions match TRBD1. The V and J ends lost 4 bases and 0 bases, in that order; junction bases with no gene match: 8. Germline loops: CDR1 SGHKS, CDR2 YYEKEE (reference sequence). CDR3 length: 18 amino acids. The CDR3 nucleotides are TGTGCCAGCAGCCCGGGACAGGGCGTTTTCTCTGGGGCCAACGTCCTGACTTTC. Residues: CASSPGQGVFSGANVLTF.

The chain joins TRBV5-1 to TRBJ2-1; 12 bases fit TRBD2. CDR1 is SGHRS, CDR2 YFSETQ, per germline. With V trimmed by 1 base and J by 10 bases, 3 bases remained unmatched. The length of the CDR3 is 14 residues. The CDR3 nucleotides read TGCGCCAGCAGCTTGCGACTAGCGGGAGTAGAGCAGTTCTTC. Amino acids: CASSLRLAGVEQFF.

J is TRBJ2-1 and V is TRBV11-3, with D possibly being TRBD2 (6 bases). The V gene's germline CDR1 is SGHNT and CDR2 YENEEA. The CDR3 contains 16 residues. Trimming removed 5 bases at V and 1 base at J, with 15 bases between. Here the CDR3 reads CASSVLLALSYNEQFF. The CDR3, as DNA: TGTGCCAGCAGCGTCTTGCTAGCGTTATCCTACAATGAGCAGTTCTTC.

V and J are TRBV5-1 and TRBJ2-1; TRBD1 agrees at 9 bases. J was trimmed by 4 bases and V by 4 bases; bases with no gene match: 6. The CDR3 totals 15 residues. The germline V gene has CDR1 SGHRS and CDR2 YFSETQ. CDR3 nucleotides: TGCGCCAGCAGCAATGAGGACAGGGGATACAATGAGCAGTTCTTC. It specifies CASSNEDRGYNEQFF.

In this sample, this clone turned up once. The CDR3 loop is CASSLGTRDQPQHF. The CDR3 region has the DNA TGTGCCAGCAGCCTAGGGACACGAGATCAGCCCCAGCATTTT. The V call is TRBV3-1 (or the pseudogene TRBV3-2), the J call TRBJ1-5; the D gene is possibly TRBD1 (6 bases). CDR1 is LGHDT, CDR2 YNNKEL, per germline (reference sequence). V was pared by 4 bases and J by 5 bases, with 12 bases between. This CDR3 is built from 14 residues.

CDR3 in amino acids: CASSQGPTSGSSYEQYF. CDR3 sequence (DNA): TGCGCCAGCAGCCAAGGGCCGACTAGCGGGAGTTCGTACGAGCAGTACTTC. The chain combines TRBV4-3 with TRBJ2-7; 12 bases map to TRBD2. Per germline, CDR1 LGHNA and CDR2 YSLEER. Unmatched junction bases numbered 8, after V lost 1 base and J lost 4 bases. This CDR3 region has 17 residues.